This TCR beta chain stems from a study of blood T cell repertoires in COVID-19. About the study: Material from acute and convalescent COVID-19 was sourced from the United States, Italy and Spain. PBMCs, B-cell-depleted T cells, or T cells provided the cDNA or gDNA that made up the material.

Per germline, CDR1 GTSNPN and CDR2 SVGIG (reference sequence). With 8 bases removed from V and 7 bases from J, the gap between germline ends came to 18 bases. This CDR3 contains 13 residues. TCRdb's table, derived via immunoSEQ multiplex PCR, lists solely in-frame clones and lacks some. The table records 250,000 to 300,000 clones, 82% of them present only once. The V and J genes are TRBV30 and TRBJ2-1; a possible D gene is TRBD2 (6 bases). The origin of this receptor is a woman aged 18 to 35 with acute or convalescent COVID-19. The sample was peripheral blood. The CDR3 region is CAGGAGSSNEQFF. CDR3 coding DNA: TGTGCCGGCGGGGCGGGTTCATCTAATGAGCAGTTCTTC. Combining the CDR3 with reference TRBV30 and TRBJ2-1 gives the whole variable domain SQTIHQWPATLVQPVGSPLSLECTVEGTSNPNLYWYRQAAGRGLQLLFYSVGIGQISSEVPQNLSASRPQDRQFILSSKKLLLSDSGFYLCAGGAGSSNEQFFGPGTRLTVL.